These 15 T cell receptor beta chains came from one sample sequenced in a study of T-cell memory formation after mild COVID-19. TCRdb passed the 5' RACE reads through MiXCR, listing each CDR3 protein once. Of about 130,000 distinct CDR3 sequences listed, roughly 15% are singletons. Input material: PBMCs or a T cell subset sorted from them (not recorded which). The receptors here all came from an adult woman who had mild COVID-19 (a few samples of this study predate the infection). Cell type and time point are not known.

A word on this clonotype: This may come from a read error, since a much larger clone is one base off. The V gene is TRBV6-4, the J gene TRBJ1-2; 10 bases align to TRBD1. The V gene's germline CDR1 is MRHNA and CDR2 SNTAGT. V lost 9 bases to trimming and J lost 7 bases; unmatched junction nucleotides: 11. CDR3 size: 14 residues. This chain's CDR3 is CARSPTGTGAGYTF. The CDR3 DNA is TGTGCCAGAAGCCCCACCGGGACAGGGGCTGGCTACACCTTC.

V and J are TRBV7-9 and TRBJ2-3; D assignment may be TRBD1 or TRBD2 (5 bases each). The CDR3 runs 15 residues. Germline CDR1 reads SEHNR; CDR2 reads FQNEAQ (reference sequence). V lost 2 bases and J 3 bases, leaving 12 bases between the germline ends. The CDR3 nucleotides read TGTGCCAGCAGCTTATTCCAGGGCGGGACAGATACGCAGTATTTT. The encoded protein is CASSLFQGGTDTQYF.

The chain has TRBV7-6 and TRBJ2-7; possible D gene TRBD1, 5 bases. Germline V gene lookup returns CDR1 SGHVS and CDR2 FNYEAQ. This CDR3 has 14 amino acids. V dropped 1 base and J dropped 2 bases, with 9 bases sitting between them. In DNA form, the CDR3 reads TGTGCCAGCAGCTTAGAGGGGCTAGCCTACGAGCAGTACTTC. Translating gives CASSLEGLAYEQYF.

This clonotype was seen more than once but under ten times. The chain recombines TRBV29-1 with TRBJ2-2, with D possibly being TRBD2 (6 bases). This CDR3 comprises 12 residues. Trimming shortened V by 4 bases and J by 5 bases, and 8 bases separated the two germline ends. In germline, CDR1 is SQVTM, CDR2 ANQGSEA. The CDR3 nucleotides are TGCAGCGTTGTCGGGGGAACCGGGGAGCTGTTTTTT. This encodes CSVVGGTGELFF.

V usage is TRBV6-6 and J usage is TRBJ1-5, with D possibly being TRBD1 (5 bases). V lost 5 bases, J lost 10 bases, and 12 bases lay in between. This CDR3 region has 12 residues. Germline V gives CDR1 MNHNY, CDR2 SVGAGI (reference sequence). The DNA of the CDR3 is TGTGCCAGCAGTAGGGCAGGGTCCCCCCAGCATTTT. Translated, it gives CASSRAGSPQHF.

There are a few counts of this clonotype. This sequence joins TRBV5-1 and TRBJ1-4, with D unresolved. Germline V lookup: CDR1 SGHRS, CDR2 YFSETQ. The CDR3 totals 13 residues. V lost 1 base and J 0 bases, leaving 1 base between the germline ends. The CDR3 here is CASSLTTNEKLFF. The DNA for the CDR3 is TGCGCCAGCAGCTTGACAACTAATGAAAAACTGTTTTTT.

This clonotype appeared a few times. The V call is TRBV24-1, the J call TRBJ2-1; 8 bases agree with TRBD1. The germline V gene encodes CDR1 KGHDR and CDR2 SFDVKD. The length of the CDR3 is 17 residues. Trimming removed 4 bases from V and 4 bases from J; junction bases left unmatched: 11. The CDR3 loop is CATSDRRQGKGYNEQFF. CDR3 nucleotides: TGTGCCACCAGTGACCGACGACAGGGGAAAGGATACAATGAGCAGTTCTTC.

This clonotype was detected only a few times. The chain uses TRBV6-1 and TRBJ2-1; 9 bases match TRBD2. This CDR3 region has 16 residues. Trimming cost V 6 bases and J 2 bases; bases outside gene matches: 8. In germline, CDR1 is MNHNS, CDR2 SASEGT. CDR3 nucleotides: TGTGCCAGCAGCCAGACCAGCGGGGGGCCCTACAATGAGCAGTTCTTC. Its translation is CASSQTSGGPYNEQFF.

This clonotype was seen more than once but under ten times. The chain carries TRBV2 and TRBJ2-5; no clear D gene. The CDR3 sequence is 13 residues long. V was cut by 9 bases and J by 4 bases, with 15 bases left in between. The germline CDR1 and CDR2 sequences are SNHLY and FYNNEI. The CDR3, as DNA: TGTGCCAGTGCCTCTCGAATGCGAGAGACCCAGTACTTC. This encodes CASASRMRETQYF. Full variable domain (remainder filled in from reference TRBV2 and TRBJ2-5): EPEVTQTPSHQVTQMGQEVILRCVPISNHLYFYWYRQILGQKVEFLVSFYNNEISEKSEIFDDQFSVERPDGSNFTLKIRSTKLEDSAMYFCASASRMRETQYFGPGTRLLVL.

The CDR3 here is CASSQLSDTQYF. The CDR3 bases are TGTGCCAGCAGCCAACTATCAGATACGCAGTATTTT. The chain is built from TRBV7-6 and TRBJ2-3; D gene uncertain. In germline, CDR1 is SGHVS, CDR2 FNYEAQ. V shed 5 bases and J shed 4 bases, with 7 bases lying between them. This CDR3 contains 12 residues.

J is TRBJ2-1 and V is TRBV29-1; D remains ambiguous. V was cut by 5 bases and J by 4 bases, with 15 bases left in between. This CDR3 region has 14 residues. Germline-derived CDR1 and CDR2 are SQVTM and ANQGSEA. The CDR3 loop is CSVRTQVHYNEQFF. The CDR3 DNA reads TGCAGCGTTCGGACCCAGGTTCATTACAATGAGCAGTTCTTC.

This clonotype was recorded many times. The chain recombines TRBV11-2 with TRBJ2-1; D possibly corresponds to TRBD1 (6 bases). The germline gives CDR1 SGHAT, CDR2 FQNNGV. Between the trimmed V and J ends, which lost 2 bases and 7 bases, there was a span of 12 bases. The CDR3 contains 14 residues. CDR3 sequence: CASSLIRGRNEQFF. In DNA, the CDR3 is TGTGCCAGCAGCTTAATCAGGGGAAGGAATGAGCAGTTCTTC.

This clonotype was seen more than once but under ten times. The chain carries TRBV5-1 and TRBJ2-7; D might be TRBD2 (5 bases). Trimming took 7 bases from V and 6 from J, leaving 14 bases between them. The CDR3 is made up of 12 amino acids. Germline V CDR1 and CDR2: SGHRS, YFSETQ. The CDR3: CASFGRVGEQYF. For the CDR3, the DNA is TGCGCCAGCTTTGGGCGGGTCGGCGAGCAGTACTTC.

J is TRBJ2-1 and V is TRBV12-3 or TRBV12-4; D not certain. The V gene lost 6 bases and the J gene lost 8 bases, with 11 bases spanning the gap. CDR3 size: 12 residues. The CDR3 loop reads CASSQIRDEQFF. CDR3 DNA: TGTGCCAGCAGCCAAATAAGGGATGAGCAGTTCTTC.

This clonotype occurred a few times. This chain joins TRBV18 and TRBJ2-3; tentatively, D is TRBD1 (5 bases). CDR3 length: 15 residues. The germline V gene encodes CDR1 KGHSH and CDR2 LQKENI. The V and J ends lost 2 bases and 8 bases respectively, with 17 bases between them. The CDR3 loop is CASSPNRGSSPTQYF. In nucleotides, the CDR3 is TGTGCCAGCTCACCAAATAGGGGATCGTCTCCTACGCAGTATTTT.